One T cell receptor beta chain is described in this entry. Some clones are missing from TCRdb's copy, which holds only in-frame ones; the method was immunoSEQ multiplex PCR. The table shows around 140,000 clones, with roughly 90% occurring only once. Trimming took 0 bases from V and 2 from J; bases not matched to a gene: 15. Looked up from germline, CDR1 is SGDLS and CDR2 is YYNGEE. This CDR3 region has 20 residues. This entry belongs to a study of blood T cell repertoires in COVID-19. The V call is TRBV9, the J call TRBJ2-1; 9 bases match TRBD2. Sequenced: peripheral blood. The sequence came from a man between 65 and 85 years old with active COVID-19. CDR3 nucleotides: TGTGCCAGCAGCGTAGCGGGGGGCGGGAGGGCCCTCGGGACCTACAATGAGCAGTTCTTC. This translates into CASSVAGGGRALGTYNEQFF.